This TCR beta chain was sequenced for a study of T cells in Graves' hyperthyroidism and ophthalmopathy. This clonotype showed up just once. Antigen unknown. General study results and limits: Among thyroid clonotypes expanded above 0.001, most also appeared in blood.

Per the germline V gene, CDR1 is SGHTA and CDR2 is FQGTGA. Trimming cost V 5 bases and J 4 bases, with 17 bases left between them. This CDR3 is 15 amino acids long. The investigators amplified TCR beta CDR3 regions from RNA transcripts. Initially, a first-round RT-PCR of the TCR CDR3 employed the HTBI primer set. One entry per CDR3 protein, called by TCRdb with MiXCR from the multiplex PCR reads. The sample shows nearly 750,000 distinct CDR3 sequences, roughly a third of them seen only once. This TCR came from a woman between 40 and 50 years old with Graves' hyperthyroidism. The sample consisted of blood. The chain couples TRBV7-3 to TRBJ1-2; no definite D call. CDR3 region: CASSLPAGVGYGYTF. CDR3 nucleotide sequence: TGTGCCAGCAGCCTTCCTGCCGGGGTAGGCTATGGCTACACCTTC.